This TCR beta chain derives from a study of T cells in Graves' hyperthyroidism and ophthalmopathy (dated by TCRdb to about 2019). About the study as a whole: Peripheral blood was sampled at the time of initial diagnosis, prior to any treatment. To identify distinguishing TCR V-J signatures, a discovery cohort of about 95 patients was used, comprising 40 to 45 with Graves' ophthalmopathy and around 57 with stable Graves' hyperthyroidism. Prospective prediction of ophthalmopathy was tested in an independent validation cohort of 18 to 20 hyperthyroidism patients and 17 patients who later progressed to ophthalmopathy. The roughly 90 discovery patients were divided at random into training and test sets in a 7:3 ratio. In addition, the study compared T-cell repertoires in thyroid tissue and in blood from about 6 Graves' hyperthyroidism patients. After blood sampling, hyperthyroidism patients were treated with methimazole at a starting dose of 30 mg daily, and ophthalmopathy patients were treated with high-dose intravenous methylprednisolone. The paper reports TCR Vbeta CDR3 sequencing of 140 or so peripheral blood samples: under 45 ophthalmopathy, roughly 80 hyperthyroidism and around 17 progressor patients. Results the study describes overall, beyond this receptor: A model built on a 13 V-J signature distinguished ophthalmopathy from stable hyperthyroidism, reaching about 88% sensitivity and about 81% specificity in cross-validation and 80%/75% in testing. During validation, the model predicted progression to ophthalmopathy a median of approximately 6.5 months ahead of onset, with around 65% sensitivity and almost 75% specificity. No statistical method was used to fix the sample size in advance, and group allocation was not hidden from the investigators. Blood samples also contained most of the expanded thyroid clonotypes (frequency above 0.001), which suggests that blood repertoires may reflect thyroid immune responses.

The CDR3 contains 16 residues, cysteine and phenylalanine counted. Only the CDR3 DNA stays, 48 bases, in frame from base 1. The V and J ends are trimmed by 0 bases and 6 bases, leaving 18 bases between them. Sequences GTSNPN (CDR1) and SVGIG (CDR2) are obtained from the germline V gene (reference sequence). The TCR beta CDR3 regions were amplified from the RNA transcripts. The first round of RT-PCR for the TCR CDR3 was performed with the HTBI primer set and the Qiagen OneStep RT-PCR kit. Libraries were constructed in a second round of multiplex PCR, after which size selection and purification were carried out. Sequencing of the libraries was done on an Illumina HiSeq2000 using paired-end 100 bp reads. The original methods were these. SOAPnuke was used to process the raw data, with reads discarded if the reads contained adapters or uncalled bases, had a mean Phred below 15, or lacked an exact constant-primer or identifier match. COPE v1.2.5 was used to merge the high-quality paired reads, and each unique nucleotide sequence was defined as a clonotype. MiTCR v1.1 was used to align the clonotypes against IMGT TRBV, TRBD and TRBJ reference segments. The analysis was restricted to V-J combinations with a frequency above 0.0001, which together covered 99.2% of the repertoires. The TCS score was defined as the ratio of F50 (clonal expansion) to E x V (chaos), calculated using BLOSUM62-based TCRdist between CDR3 peptides within each V-J. Welch's t-statistics and random forest reduced 500 to 650 V-J features to roughly 13, which were used in a naive Bayes classifier (R e1071). TCRdb ran its own pipeline on the public reads, namely fastp trimming at Q25 and MiXCR clone calling, and kept in-frame beta chains. All rows with the same CDR3 protein become a single entry with the most common DNA and genes. The V and J calls were determined by TCRdb, not by the authors. The table for this sample lists roughly 750,000 distinct CDR3 sequences; roughly 17% of them were counted only once. The ten largest clones capture around 8% of the sample.

In this sample, this clonotype turned up many times. Its antigen specificity is not known. Base qualities are missing; no much larger clone stands one base away. A patient counted as having stable Graves' hyperthyroidism if no progression to ophthalmopathy occurred over 18 months of follow-up. Hyperthyroidism patients were newly diagnosed, with disease duration under 2 months, and aged 18 to 65 years. The study excluded patients with uncontrolled infections, other autoimmune diseases, pregnancy or lactation. Clinical symptoms, serum thyroxine and TRAb, thyroid ultrasound, and orbital computed tomography formed the basis for the diagnoses. PBMCs were isolated from 8 to 10 ml of fresh peripheral blood by Ficoll-Paque density gradient centrifugation. Total RNA was extracted with Trizol reagent, and quality was checked on an Agilent 2100 Bioanalyzer.

The source is a man aged 18 to 29 with Graves' hyperthyroidism. Sequenced material: blood. The sequence links TRBV30 to TRBJ2-1; no D segment can be confidently identified. The base sequence is TGTGCCTGGAGTGTTCGACCTCTCCGCCCCACCAATGAGCAGTTCTTC. This sequence encodes CAWSVRPLRPTNEQFF.